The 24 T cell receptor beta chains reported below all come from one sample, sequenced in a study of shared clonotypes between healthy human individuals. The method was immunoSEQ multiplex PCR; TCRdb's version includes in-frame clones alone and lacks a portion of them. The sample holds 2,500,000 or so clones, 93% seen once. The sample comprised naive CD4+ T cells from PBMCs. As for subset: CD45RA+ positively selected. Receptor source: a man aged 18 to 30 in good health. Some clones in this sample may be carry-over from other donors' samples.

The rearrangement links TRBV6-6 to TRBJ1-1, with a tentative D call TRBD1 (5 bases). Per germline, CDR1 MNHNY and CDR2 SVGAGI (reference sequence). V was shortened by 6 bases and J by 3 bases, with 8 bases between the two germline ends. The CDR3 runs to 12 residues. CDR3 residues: CASRTGHTEAFF. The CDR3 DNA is TGTGCCAGCAGAACAGGTCACACTGAAGCTTTCTTT.

The CDR3 is CASSSGTRGSYNEQFF. The CDR3 coding sequence is TGCGCCAGCAGCTCCGGGACTAGGGGTAGCTACAATGAGCAGTTCTTC. The chain links TRBV5-1 to TRBJ2-1; 8 bases match TRBD2. J was trimmed by 3 bases and V by 3 bases; bases with no gene match: 8. There are 16 residues in the CDR3. CDR1 and CDR2 (germline): SGHRS, YFSETQ.

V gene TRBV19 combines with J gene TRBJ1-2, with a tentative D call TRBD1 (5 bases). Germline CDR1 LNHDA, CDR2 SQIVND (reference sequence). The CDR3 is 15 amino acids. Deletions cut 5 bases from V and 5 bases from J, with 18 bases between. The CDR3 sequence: CASSPEWVRGYGYTF. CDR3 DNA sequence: TGTGCCAGTAGTCCGGAGTGGGTCCGGGGGTATGGCTACACCTTC.

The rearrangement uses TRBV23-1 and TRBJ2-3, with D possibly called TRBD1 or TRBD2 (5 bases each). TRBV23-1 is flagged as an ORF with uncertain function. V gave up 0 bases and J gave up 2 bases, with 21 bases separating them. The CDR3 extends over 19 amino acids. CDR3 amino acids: CASSQSGARGEWNTDTQYF. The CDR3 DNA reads TGCGCCAGCAGTCAATCGGGAGCCCGGGGCGAGTGGAACACAGATACGCAGTATTTT.

The CDR3 region is CASSLVASGHSDTQYF. The DNA of the CDR3 is TGCGCCAGCAGCTTGGTAGCTAGCGGGCACTCAGATACGCAGTATTTT. The V and J genes are TRBV5-1 and TRBJ2-3; 8 bases are shared with TRBD2. CDR1 is SGHRS, CDR2 YFSETQ, per germline. After removal of 0 bases from V and 4 bases from J, the junction contained 7 bases not matched to a gene. The CDR3 runs to 16 residues.

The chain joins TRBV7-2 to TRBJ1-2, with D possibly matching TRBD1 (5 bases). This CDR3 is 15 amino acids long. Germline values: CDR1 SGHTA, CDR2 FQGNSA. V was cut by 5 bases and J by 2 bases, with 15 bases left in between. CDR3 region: CASSETGLLNYGYTF. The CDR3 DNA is TGTGCCAGCAGCGAAACGGGACTGCTAAACTATGGCTACACCTTC.

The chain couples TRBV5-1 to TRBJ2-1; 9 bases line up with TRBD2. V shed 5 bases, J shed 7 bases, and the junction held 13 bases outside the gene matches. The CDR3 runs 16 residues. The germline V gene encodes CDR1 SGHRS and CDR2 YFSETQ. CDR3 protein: CASSLSGSPGRNEQFF. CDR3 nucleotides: TGCGCCAGCAGTCTTAGCGGGAGCCCCGGGAGAAATGAGCAGTTCTTC.

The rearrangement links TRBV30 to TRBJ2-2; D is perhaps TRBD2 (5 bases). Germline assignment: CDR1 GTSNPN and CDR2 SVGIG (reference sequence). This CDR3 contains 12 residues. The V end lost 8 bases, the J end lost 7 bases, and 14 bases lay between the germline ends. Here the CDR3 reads CALGEGGGELFF. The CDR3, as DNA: TGTGCCCTCGGTGAGGGTGGCGGGGAGCTGTTTTTT.

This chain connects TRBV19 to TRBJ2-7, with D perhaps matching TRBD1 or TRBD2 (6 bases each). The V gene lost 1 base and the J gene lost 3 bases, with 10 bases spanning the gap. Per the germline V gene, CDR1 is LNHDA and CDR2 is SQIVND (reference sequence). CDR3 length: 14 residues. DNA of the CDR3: TGTGCCAGTAGTATAGCCGGGGGCAACTACGAGCAGTACTTC. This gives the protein CASSIAGGNYEQYF.

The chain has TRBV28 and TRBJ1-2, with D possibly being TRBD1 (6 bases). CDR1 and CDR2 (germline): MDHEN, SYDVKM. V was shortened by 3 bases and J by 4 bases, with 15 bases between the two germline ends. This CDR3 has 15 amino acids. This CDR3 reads CASSFPQGLSYGYTF. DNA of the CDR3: TGTGCCAGCAGTTTTCCACAGGGTTTGAGCTATGGCTACACCTTC.

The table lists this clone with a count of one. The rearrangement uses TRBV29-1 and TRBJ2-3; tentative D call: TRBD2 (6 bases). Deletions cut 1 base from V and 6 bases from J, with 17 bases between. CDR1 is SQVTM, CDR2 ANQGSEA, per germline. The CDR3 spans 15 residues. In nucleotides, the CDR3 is TGCAGCGTTGAAGGGCTAGCGAGGGTCCAGGATACGCAGTATTTT. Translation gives CSVEGLARVQDTQYF.

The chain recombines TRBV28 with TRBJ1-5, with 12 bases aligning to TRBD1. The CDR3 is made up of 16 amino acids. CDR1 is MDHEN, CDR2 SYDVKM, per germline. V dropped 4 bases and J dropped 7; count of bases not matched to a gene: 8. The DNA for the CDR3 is TGTGCCAGCAGTTCTCCGGGACAGGGGGCAGGGCAGCCCCAGCATTTT. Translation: CASSSPGQGAGQPQHF.

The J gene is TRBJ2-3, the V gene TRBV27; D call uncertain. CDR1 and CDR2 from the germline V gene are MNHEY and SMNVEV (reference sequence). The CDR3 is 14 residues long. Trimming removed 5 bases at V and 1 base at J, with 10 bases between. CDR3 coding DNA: TGTGCCAGCAGTCCCCATCGGGGCACAGATACGCAGTATTTT. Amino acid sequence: CASSPHRGTDTQYF.

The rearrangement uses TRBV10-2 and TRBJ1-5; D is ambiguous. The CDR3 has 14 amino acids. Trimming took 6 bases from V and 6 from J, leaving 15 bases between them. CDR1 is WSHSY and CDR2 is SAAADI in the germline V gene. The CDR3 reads CASSDRQPGQPQHF. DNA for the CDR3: TGCGCCAGCAGCGATCGCCAGCCCGGTCAGCCCCAGCATTTT.

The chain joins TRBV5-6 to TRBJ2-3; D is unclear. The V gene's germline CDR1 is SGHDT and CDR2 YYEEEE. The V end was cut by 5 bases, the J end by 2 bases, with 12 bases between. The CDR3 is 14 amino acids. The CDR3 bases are TGTGCCAGCAGGGCTGGAACCGCCACAGATACGCAGTATTTT. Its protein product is CASRAGTATDTQYF.

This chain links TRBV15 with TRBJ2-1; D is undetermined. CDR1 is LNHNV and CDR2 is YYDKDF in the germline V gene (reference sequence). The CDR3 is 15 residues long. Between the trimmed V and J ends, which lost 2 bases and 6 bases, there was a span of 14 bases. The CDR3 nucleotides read TGTGCCACCAGCAGAAGCTGGGCCGGTGGCAATGAGCAGTTCTTC. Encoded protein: CATSRSWAGGNEQFF.

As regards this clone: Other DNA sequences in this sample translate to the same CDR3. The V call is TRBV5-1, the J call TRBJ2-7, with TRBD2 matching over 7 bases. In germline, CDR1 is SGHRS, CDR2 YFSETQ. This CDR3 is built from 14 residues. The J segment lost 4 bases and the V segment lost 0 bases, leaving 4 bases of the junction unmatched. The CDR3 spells CASSLAGGLYEQYF. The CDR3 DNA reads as TGCGCCAGCAGCTTGGCGGGAGGCCTATACGAGCAGTACTTC. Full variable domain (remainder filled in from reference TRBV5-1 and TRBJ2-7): KAGVTQTPRYLIKTRGQQVTLSCSPISGHRSVSWYQQTPGQGLQFLFEYFSETQRNKGNFPGRFSGRQFSNSRSEMNVSTLELGDSALYLCASSLAGGLYEQYFGPGTRLTVT.

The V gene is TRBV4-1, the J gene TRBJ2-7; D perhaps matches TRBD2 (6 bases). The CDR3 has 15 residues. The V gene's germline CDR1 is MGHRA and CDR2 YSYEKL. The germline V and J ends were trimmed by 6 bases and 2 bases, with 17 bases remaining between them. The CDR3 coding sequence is TGCGCCAGCAGGGCTCTCGGCGGGAAGGCCTACGAGCAGTACTTC. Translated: CASRALGGKAYEQYF.

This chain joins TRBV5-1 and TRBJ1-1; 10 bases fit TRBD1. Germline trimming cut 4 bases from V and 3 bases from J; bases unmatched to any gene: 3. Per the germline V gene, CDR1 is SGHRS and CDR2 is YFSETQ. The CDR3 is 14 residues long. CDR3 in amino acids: CASSIGQGDTEAFF. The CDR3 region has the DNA TGCGCCAGCAGCATCGGACAGGGGGACACTGAAGCTTTCTTT. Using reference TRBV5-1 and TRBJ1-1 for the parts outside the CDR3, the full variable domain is KAGVTQTPRYLIKTRGQQVTLSCSPISGHRSVSWYQQTPGQGLQFLFEYFSETQRNKGNFPGRFSGRQFSNSRSEMNVSTLELGDSALYLCASSIGQGDTEAFFGQGTRLTVV.

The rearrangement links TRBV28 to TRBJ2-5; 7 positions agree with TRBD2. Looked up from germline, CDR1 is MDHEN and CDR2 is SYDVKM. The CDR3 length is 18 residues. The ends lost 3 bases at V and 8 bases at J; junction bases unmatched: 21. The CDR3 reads CASSLRGSLIGSGATQYF. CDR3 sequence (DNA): TGTGCCAGCAGTTTGAGGGGCTCCTTAATCGGCAGCGGGGCCACCCAGTACTTC.

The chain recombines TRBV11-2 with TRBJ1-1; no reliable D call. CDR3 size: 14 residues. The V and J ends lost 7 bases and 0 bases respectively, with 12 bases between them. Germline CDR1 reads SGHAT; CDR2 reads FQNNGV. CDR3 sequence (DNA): TGTGCCAGCATGGCGTGGGGAATGAACACTGAAGCTTTCTTT. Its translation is CASMAWGMNTEAFF.

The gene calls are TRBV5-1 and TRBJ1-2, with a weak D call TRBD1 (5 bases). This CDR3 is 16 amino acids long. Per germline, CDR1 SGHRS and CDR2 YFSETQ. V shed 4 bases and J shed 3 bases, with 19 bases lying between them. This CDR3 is CASSNFPGGRDYGYTF. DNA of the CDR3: TGCGCCAGCAGCAATTTCCCCGGCGGCAGGGACTATGGCTACACCTTC. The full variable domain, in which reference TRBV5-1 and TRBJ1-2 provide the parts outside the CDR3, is KAGVTQTPRYLIKTRGQQVTLSCSPISGHRSVSWYQQTPGQGLQFLFEYFSETQRNKGNFPGRFSGRQFSNSRSEMNVSTLELGDSALYLCASSNFPGGRDYGYTFGSGTRLTVV.

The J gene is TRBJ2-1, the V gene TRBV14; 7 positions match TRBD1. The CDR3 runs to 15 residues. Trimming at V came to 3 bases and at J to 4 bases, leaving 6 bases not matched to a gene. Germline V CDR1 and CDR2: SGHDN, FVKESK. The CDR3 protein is CASSQAGGWYNEQFF. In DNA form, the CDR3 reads TGTGCCAGCAGCCAGGCAGGGGGATGGTACAATGAGCAGTTCTTC.

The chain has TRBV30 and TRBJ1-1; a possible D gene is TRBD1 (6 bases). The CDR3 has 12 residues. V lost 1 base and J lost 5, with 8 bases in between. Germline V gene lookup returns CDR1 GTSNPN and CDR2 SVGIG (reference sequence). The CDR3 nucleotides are TGTGCCTGGAGTGAAGGGGGAACTGAAGCTTTCTTT. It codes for CAWSEGGTEAFF.